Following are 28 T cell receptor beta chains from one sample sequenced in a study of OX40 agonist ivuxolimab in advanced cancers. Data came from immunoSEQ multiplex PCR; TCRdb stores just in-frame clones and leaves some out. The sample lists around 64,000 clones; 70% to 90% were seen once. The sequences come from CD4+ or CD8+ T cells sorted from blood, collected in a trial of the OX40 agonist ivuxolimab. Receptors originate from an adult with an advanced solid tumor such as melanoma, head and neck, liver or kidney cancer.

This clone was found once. The CDR3 DNA reads TGTGCCAGTAGTCTGGACAGGGGTAGCAATCAGCCCCAGCATTTT. This encodes CASSLDRGSNQPQHF. This rearrangement joins TRBV19 to TRBJ1-5, with 9 bases aligning to TRBD1. Germline trimming cut 5 bases from V and 0 bases from J; bases unmatched to any gene: 2. The CDR3 length is 15 residues. CDR1 and CDR2 from the germline V gene are LNHDA and SQIVND (reference sequence).

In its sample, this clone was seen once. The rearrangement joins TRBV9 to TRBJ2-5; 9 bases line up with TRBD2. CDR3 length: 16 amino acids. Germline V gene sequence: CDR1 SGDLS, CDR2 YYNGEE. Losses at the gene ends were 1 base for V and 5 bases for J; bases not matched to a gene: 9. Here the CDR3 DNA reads TGTGCCAGCAGCGTAATAAGGCGGGAGGGGAGGGAGACCCAGTACTTC. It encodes CASSVIRREGRETQYF.

CDR3 protein: CATSTGNSYEQYF. CDR3 in DNA: TGTGCCACCTCCACAGGAAACTCCTACGAGCAGTACTTC. The rearrangement links TRBV6-1 to TRBJ2-7, with D possibly being TRBD1 (5 bases). CDR1 and CDR2 from the germline V gene are MNHNS and SASEGT. The CDR3 is 13 amino acids. The V end was cut by 10 bases, the J end by 0 bases, with 13 bases between.

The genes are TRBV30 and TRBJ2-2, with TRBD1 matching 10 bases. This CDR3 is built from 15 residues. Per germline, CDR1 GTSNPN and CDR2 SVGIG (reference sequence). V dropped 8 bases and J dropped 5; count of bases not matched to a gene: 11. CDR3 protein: CARESGQGRTGELFF. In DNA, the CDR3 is TGTGCCCGAGAGTCGGGACAGGGGAGGACCGGGGAGCTGTTTTTT.

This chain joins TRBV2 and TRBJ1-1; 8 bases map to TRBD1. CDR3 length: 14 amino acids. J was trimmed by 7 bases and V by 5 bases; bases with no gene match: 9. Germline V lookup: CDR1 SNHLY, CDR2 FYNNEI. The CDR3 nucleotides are TGTGCCAGCAGTAGCGCGGGACAGGAGAATGAAGCTTTCTTT. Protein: CASSSAGQENEAFF.

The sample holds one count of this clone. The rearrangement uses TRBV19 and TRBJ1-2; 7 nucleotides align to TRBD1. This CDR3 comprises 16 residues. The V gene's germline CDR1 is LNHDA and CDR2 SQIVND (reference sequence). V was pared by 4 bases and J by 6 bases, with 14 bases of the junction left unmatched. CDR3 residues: CASSSGQVGLRHGYTF. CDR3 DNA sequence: TGTGCCAGTAGTAGCGGACAGGTCGGTCTTAGACATGGCTACACCTTC.

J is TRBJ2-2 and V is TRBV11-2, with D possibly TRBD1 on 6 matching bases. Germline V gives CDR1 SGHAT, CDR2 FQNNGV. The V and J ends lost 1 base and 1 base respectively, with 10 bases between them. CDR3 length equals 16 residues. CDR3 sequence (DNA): TGTGCCAGCAGCTTAGCTGGGGGCCGGAACACCGGGGAGCTGTTTTTT. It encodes CASSLAGGRNTGELFF. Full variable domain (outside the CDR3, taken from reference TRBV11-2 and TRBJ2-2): EAGVAQSPRYKIIEKRQSVAFWCNPISGHATLYWYQQILGQGPKLLIQFQNNGVVDDSQLPKDRFSAERLKGVDSTLKIQPAKLEDSAVYLCASSLAGGRNTGELFFGEGSRLTVL.

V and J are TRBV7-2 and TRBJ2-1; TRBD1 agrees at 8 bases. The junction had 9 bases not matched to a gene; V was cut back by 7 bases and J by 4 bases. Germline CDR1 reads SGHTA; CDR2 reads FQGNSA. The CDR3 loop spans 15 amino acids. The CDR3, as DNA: TGTGCCAGCACCCTCGGGGACAGGATATACAATGAGCAGTTCTTC. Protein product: CASTLGDRIYNEQFF. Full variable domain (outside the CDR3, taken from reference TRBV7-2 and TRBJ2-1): GAGVSQSPSNKVTEKGKDVELRCDPISGHTALYWYRQSLGQGLEFLIYFQGNSAPDKSGLPSDRFSAERTGGSVSTLTIQRTQQEDSAVYLCASTLGDRIYNEQFFGPGTRLTVL.

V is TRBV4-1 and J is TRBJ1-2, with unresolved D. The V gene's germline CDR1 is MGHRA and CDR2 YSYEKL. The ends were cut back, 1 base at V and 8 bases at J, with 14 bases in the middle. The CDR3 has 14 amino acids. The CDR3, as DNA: TGCGCCAGCAGCCAAGGAAACAGCCCGGGCGGCTACACCTTC. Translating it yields CASSQGNSPGGYTF.

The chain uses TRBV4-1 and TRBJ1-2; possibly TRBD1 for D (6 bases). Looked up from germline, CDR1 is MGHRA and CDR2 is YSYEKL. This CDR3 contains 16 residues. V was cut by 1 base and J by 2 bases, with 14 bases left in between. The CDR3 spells CASSQAGAFANYGYTF. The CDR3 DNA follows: TGCGCCAGCAGCCAAGCAGGGGCTTTCGCGAACTATGGCTACACCTTC.

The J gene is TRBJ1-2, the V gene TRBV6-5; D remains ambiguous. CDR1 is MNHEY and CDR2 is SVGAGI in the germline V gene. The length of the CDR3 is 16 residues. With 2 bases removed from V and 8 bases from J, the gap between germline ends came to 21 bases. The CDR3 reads CASSYLLRRRPSGYTF. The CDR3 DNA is TGTGCCAGCAGTTACCTTCTCCGGCGCAGGCCCTCCGGCTACACCTTC.

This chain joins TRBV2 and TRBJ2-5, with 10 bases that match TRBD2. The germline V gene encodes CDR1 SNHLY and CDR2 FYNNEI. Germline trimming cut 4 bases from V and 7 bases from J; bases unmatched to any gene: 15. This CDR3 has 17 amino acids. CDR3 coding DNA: TGTGCCAGCAGTGTTGTAAGGAGCGGGGGGGCCGTGGGGACCCAGTACTTC. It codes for CASSVVRSGGAVGTQYF.

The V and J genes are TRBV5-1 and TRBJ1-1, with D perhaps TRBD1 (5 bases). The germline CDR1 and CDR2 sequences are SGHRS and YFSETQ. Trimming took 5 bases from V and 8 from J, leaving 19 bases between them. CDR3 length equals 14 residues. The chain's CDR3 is CASRGQVGDVEAFF. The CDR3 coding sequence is TGCGCCAGCAGGGGGCAGGTCGGGGATGTCGAAGCTTTCTTT.

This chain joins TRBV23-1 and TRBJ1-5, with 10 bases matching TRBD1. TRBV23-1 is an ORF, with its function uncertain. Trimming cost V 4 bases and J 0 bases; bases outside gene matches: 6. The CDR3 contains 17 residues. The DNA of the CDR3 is TGCGCCAGCAGTCCCGGGACAGGGGACTATAGCAATCAGCCCCAGCATTTT. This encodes CASSPGTGDYSNQPQHF.

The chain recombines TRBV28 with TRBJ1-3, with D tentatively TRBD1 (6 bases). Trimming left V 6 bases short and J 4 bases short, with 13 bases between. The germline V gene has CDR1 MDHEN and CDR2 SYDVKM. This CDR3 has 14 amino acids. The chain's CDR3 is CASRPGVSGNTIYF. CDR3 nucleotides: TGTGCCAGCAGGCCAGGGGTTTCCGGAAACACCATATATTTT.

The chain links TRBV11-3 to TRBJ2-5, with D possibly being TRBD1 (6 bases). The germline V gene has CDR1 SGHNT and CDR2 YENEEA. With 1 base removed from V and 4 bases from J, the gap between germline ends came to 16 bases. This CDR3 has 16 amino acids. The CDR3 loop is CASSLGIQGYGETQYF. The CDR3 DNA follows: TGTGCCAGCAGCTTAGGGATCCAGGGGTACGGAGAGACCCAGTACTTC.

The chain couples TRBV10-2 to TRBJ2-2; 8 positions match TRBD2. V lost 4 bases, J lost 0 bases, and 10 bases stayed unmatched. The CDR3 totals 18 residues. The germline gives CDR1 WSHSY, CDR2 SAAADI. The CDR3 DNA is TGCGCCAGCAGTGGTTGGGGTAGCGGGATCGCGAACACCGGGGAGCTGTTTTTT. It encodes CASSGWGSGIANTGELFF.

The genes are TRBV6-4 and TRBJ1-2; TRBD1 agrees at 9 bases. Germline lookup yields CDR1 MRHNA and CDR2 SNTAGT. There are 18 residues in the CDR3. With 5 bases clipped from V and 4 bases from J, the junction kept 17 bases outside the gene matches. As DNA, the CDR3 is TGTGCCAGCAGTCCCTCCGGGACAGGGTTTTTCAGTGGCTATGGCTACACCTTC. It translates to CASSPSGTGFFSGYGYTF.

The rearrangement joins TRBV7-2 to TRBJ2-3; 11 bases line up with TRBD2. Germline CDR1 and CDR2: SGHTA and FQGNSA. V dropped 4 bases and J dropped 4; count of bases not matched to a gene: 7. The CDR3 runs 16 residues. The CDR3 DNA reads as TGTGCCAGCAGCTATCAAACTAGCGGGAGCGCAGATACGCAGTATTTT. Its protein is CASSYQTSGSADTQYF.

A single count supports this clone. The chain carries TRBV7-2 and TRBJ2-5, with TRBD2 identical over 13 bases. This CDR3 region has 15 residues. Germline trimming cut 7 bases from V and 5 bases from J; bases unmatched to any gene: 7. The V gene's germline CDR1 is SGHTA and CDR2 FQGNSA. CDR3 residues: CASNTLAGGRETQYF. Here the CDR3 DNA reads TGTGCCAGCAACACACTAGCGGGAGGGCGGGAGACCCAGTACTTC.

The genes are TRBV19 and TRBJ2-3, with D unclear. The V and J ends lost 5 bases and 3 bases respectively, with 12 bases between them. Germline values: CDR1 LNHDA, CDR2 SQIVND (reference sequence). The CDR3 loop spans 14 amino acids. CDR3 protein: CASSATRATDTQYF. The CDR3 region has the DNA TGTGCCAGTAGTGCGACAAGAGCTACAGATACGCAGTATTTT. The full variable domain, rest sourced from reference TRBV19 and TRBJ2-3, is DGGITQSPKYLFRKEGQNVTLSCEQNLNHDAMYWYRQDPGQGLRLIYYSQIVNDFQKGDIAEGYSVSREKKESFPLTVTSAQKNPTAFYLCASSATRATDTQYFGPGTRLTVL.

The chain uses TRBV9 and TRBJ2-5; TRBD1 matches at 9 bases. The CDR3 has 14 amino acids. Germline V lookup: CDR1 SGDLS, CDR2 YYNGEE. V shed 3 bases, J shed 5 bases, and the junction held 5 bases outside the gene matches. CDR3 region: CASSAGQGWETQYF. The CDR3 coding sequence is TGTGCCAGCAGCGCGGGACAGGGTTGGGAGACCCAGTACTTC.

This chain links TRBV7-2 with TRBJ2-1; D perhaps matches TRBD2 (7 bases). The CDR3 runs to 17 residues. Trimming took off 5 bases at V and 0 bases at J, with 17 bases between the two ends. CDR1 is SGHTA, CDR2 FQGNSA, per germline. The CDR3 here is CASSAFTGRGSYNEQFF. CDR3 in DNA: TGTGCCAGCAGCGCCTTCACAGGGAGGGGCTCCTACAATGAGCAGTTCTTC. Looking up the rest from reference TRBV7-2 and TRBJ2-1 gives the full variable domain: GAGVSQSPSNKVTEKGKDVELRCDPISGHTALYWYRQSLGQGLEFLIYFQGNSAPDKSGLPSDRFSAERTGGSVSTLTIQRTQQEDSAVYLCASSAFTGRGSYNEQFFGPGTRLTVL.

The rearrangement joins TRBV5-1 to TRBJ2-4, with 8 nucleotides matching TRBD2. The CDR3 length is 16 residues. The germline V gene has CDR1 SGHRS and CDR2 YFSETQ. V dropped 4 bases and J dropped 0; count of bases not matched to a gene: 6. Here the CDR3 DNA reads TGCGCCAGCAGCCCCACGGGGGGGGGAGCCAAAAACATTCAGTACTTC. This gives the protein CASSPTGGGAKNIQYF.

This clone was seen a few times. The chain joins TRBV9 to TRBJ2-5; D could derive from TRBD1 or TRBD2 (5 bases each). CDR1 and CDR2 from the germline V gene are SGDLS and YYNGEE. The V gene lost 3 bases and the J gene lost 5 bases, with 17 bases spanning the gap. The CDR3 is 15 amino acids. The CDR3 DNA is TGTGCCAGCAGCGCGGGGCTAAATGTCGGGGAGACCCAGTACTTC. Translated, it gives CASSAGLNVGETQYF.

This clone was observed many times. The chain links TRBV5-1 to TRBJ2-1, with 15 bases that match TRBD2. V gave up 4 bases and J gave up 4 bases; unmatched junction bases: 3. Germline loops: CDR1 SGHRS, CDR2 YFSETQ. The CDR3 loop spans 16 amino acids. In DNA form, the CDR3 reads TGCGCCAGCAGCCGCGGGACTAGCGGGGGGTACAATGAGCAGTTCTTC. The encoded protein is CASSRGTSGGYNEQFF.

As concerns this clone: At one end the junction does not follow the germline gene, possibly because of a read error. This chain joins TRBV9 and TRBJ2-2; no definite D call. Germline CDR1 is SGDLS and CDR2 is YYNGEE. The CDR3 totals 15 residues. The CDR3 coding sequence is TGTGCCAGCAGCCCCCTAACAACCAACAACGGGGAGCTGTTTTTT. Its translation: CASSPLTTNNGELFF.

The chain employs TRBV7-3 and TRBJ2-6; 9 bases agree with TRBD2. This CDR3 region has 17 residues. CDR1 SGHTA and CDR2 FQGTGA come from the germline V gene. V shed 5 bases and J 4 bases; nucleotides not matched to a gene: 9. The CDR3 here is CASSARGGAVGANVLTF. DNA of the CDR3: TGTGCCAGCAGCGCCCGCGGGGGGGCGGTCGGGGCCAACGTCCTGACTTTC.